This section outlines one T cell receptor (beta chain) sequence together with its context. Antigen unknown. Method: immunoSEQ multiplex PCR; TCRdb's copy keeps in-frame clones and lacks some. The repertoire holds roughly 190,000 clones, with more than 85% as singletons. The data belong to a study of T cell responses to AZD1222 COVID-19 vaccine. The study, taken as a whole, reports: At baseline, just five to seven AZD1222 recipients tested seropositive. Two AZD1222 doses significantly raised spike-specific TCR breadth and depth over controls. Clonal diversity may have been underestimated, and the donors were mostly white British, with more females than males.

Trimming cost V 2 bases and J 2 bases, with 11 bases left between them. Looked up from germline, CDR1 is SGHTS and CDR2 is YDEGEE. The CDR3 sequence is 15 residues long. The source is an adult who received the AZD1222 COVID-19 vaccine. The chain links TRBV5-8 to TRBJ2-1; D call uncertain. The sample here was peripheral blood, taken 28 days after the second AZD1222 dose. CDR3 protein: CASSLGRSPYNEQFF. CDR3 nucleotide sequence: TGTGCCAGCAGCTTAGGTAGGAGCCCCTACAATGAGCAGTTCTTC.